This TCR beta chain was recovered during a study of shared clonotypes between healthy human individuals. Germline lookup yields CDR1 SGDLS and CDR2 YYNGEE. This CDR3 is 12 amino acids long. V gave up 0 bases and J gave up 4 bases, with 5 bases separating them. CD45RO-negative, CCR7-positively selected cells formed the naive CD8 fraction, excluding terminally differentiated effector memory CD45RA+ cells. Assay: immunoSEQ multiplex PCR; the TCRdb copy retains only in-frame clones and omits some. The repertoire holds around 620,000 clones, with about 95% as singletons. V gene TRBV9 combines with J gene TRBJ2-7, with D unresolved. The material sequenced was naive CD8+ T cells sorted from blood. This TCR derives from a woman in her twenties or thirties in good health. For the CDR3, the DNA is TGTGCCAGCAGCGTAGGGGGTTACGAGCAGTACTTC. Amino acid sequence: CASSVGGYEQYF.